Listed below are T cell receptor beta chains from one sample, sequenced in a study of blood T cell repertoires in COVID-19. TCRdb keeps only in-frame clones here, not all; method: immunoSEQ multiplex PCR. The repertoire holds 400,000 or so clones, with about 89% as singletons. Sequenced: PBMCs or T cells enriched from blood (not recorded which). These receptors originate from a man aged 35 to 55 in a cohort exposed to, infected with or recovered from COVID-19 (not recorded which). Each CDR3 is given with its conserved first and last residue. The D gene is left open where the match is weak. A clone size is listed for some rows: how often the clone was seen (once, few, many), or a class if it is expanded.

d_gene: -
v_gene: TRBV19
abundance: -
j_gene: TRBJ1-2
CDR3nt: TGTGCCAGTAGTATTGAGGTGAACTATGGCTACACCTTC
CDR3aa: CASSIEVNYGYTF

d_gene: -
v_gene: TRBV12-5
abundance: -
j_gene: TRBJ1-5
CDR3nt: TGTGCTAGTGGTCCCGGGTCCGTCGGTGGCAATCAGCCCCAGCATTTT
CDR3aa: CASGPGSVGGNQPQHF

d_gene: TRBD2
v_gene: TRBV27
abundance: -
j_gene: TRBJ2-7
CDR3nt: TGTGCCAGCTCAGGTGGGCTAGCGGCCGGTTACGAGCAGTACTTC
CDR3aa: CASSGGLAAGYEQYF

d_gene: -
v_gene: TRBV5-4
abundance: few
j_gene: TRBJ1-6
CDR3nt: TGTGCCAGCAGTCTCACCGCGGGGATTGCGGGCTCACCCCTCCACTTT
CDR3aa: CASSLTAGIAGSPLHF

d_gene: -
v_gene: TRBV5-4
abundance: -
j_gene: TRBJ2-3
CDR3nt: TGTGCCATCCACTTGGGCAGGGGCACAGATACGCAGTATTTT
CDR3aa: CAIHLGRGTDTQYF

d_gene: TRBD2
v_gene: TRBV5-1
abundance: -
j_gene: TRBJ2-1
CDR3nt: TGCGCCAGCAGCCAGGTAGCGGGAGGGAGGAGCAATGAGCAGTTCTTC
CDR3aa: CASSQVAGGRSNEQFF

d_gene: TRBD1
v_gene: TRBV5-1
abundance: -
j_gene: TRBJ2-7
CDR3nt: TGCGCCAGCAGCCACCGGACAGGGGGCAATTTCGGCTACGAGCAGTACTTC
CDR3aa: CASSHRTGGNFGYEQYF

d_gene: TRBD2
v_gene: TRBV28
abundance: -
j_gene: TRBJ2-7
CDR3nt: TGTGCCAGCCGGACTAGCGGGACATACGAGCAGTACTTC
CDR3aa: CASRTSGTYEQYF

d_gene: TRBD1
v_gene: TRBV4-1
abundance: -
j_gene: TRBJ1-4
CDR3nt: TGCGCCAGCAGCTCCATCGTTTTGGCAGGGGGGAATGAAAAACTGTTTTTT
CDR3aa: CASSSIVLAGGNEKLFF

d_gene: TRBD2
v_gene: TRBV10-2
abundance: -
j_gene: TRBJ2-1
CDR3nt: TGCGCCAGCACATGGCGGGAGGCCAATGAGCAGTTCTTC
CDR3aa: CASTWREANEQFF

d_gene: -
v_gene: TRBV7-9
abundance: -
j_gene: TRBJ2-3
CDR3nt: TGTGCCAGCAGCTTAGGCCTGAGGGCAGATACGCAGTATTTT
CDR3aa: CASSLGLRADTQYF

d_gene: TRBD2
v_gene: TRBV27
abundance: -
j_gene: TRBJ2-1
CDR3nt: TGTGCCAGCAGCCGCCGGGGGGCCTACAATGAGCAGTTCTTC
CDR3aa: CASSRRGAYNEQFF

d_gene: -
v_gene: TRBV28
abundance: -
j_gene: TRBJ1-5
CDR3nt: TGTGCCAGCAGTTTATGGGCGGACACGAATCAGCCCCAGCATTTT
CDR3aa: CASSLWADTNQPQHF

d_gene: TRBD2
v_gene: TRBV5-1
abundance: once
j_gene: TRBJ2-2
CDR3nt: TGCGCCAGCAGCCTCCGACAGCGGGAGGGCCTCGGCGGGGAGCTGTTTTTT
CDR3aa: CASSLRQREGLGGELFF

d_gene: -
v_gene: TRBV7-9
abundance: once
j_gene: TRBJ1-1
CDR3nt: TGTGCCAGCAGCTTATTTGCGTCGAACACTGAAGCTTTCTTT
CDR3aa: CASSLFASNTEAFF

d_gene: TRBD1
v_gene: TRBV30
abundance: once
j_gene: TRBJ1-2
CDR3nt: TGTGCCTGGGACAGGGGATACTATGGCTACACCTTC
CDR3aa: CAWDRGYYGYTF

d_gene: TRBD1
v_gene: TRBV14
abundance: once
j_gene: TRBJ1-2
CDR3nt: TGTGCCAGCAGCCGTCAGACAGGGAACTATGGCTACACCTTC
CDR3aa: CASSRQTGNYGYTF

d_gene: TRBD2
v_gene: TRBV14
abundance: -
j_gene: TRBJ2-1
CDR3nt: TGTGCCAGCAGCCAAGTGTCCGGGACTAGCGGGAGAGGGAATGAGCAGTTCTTC
CDR3aa: CASSQVSGTSGRGNEQFF

d_gene: -
v_gene: TRBV7-9
abundance: -
j_gene: TRBJ1-4
CDR3nt: TGTGCCAGCAGCTTTGACACCTTTAATGAAAAACTGTTTTTT
CDR3aa: CASSFDTFNEKLFF

d_gene: -
v_gene: TRBV9
abundance: -
j_gene: TRBJ1-2
CDR3nt: TGTGCCAGCAGCGTAGGTCCGATGGGGCTGACAAACTATGGCTACACCTTC
CDR3aa: CASSVGPMGLTNYGYTF

d_gene: -
v_gene: TRBV20-1
abundance: -
j_gene: TRBJ2-1
CDR3nt: TGCAGTGCCACACCAGACAATGAGCAGTTCTTC
CDR3aa: CSATPDNEQFF

d_gene: TRBD2
v_gene: TRBV5-1
abundance: -
j_gene: TRBJ2-2
CDR3nt: TGCGCCAGCAGCTTGGGTTCGGGACTAGCGGGAACCGGGGAGCTGTTTTTT
CDR3aa: CASSLGSGLAGTGELFF

d_gene: -
v_gene: TRBV3-1/TRBV3-2
abundance: -
j_gene: TRBJ2-2
CDR3nt: TGTGCCAGCAGCCCAGGGACCGGGGAGCTGTTTTTT
CDR3aa: CASSPGTGELFF

d_gene: -
v_gene: TRBV11-2
abundance: few
j_gene: TRBJ2-7
CDR3nt: TGTGCCAGCAGCCAACTTACGGAGCGGTACGAGCAGTACTTC
CDR3aa: CASSQLTERYEQYF

d_gene: -
v_gene: TRBV4-1
abundance: -
j_gene: TRBJ1-3
CDR3nt: TGCGCCAGCAGCCGCGTGAGAGGGAGACGGAGCTCTGGAAACACCATATATTTT
CDR3aa: CASSRVRGRRSSGNTIYF

d_gene: -
v_gene: TRBV20-1
abundance: -
j_gene: TRBJ2-1
CDR3nt: TGCAGTGCTAGTCGATCGGGAGATAACTACAATGAGCAGTTCTTC
CDR3aa: CSASRSGDNYNEQFF

d_gene: TRBD1
v_gene: TRBV11-2
abundance: -
j_gene: TRBJ2-5
CDR3nt: TGTGCCAGCAGCGAAACCTGGAACAGGGGAGAGACCCAGTACTTC
CDR3aa: CASSETWNRGETQYF

d_gene: TRBD1
v_gene: TRBV7-8
abundance: -
j_gene: TRBJ1-1
CDR3nt: TGTGCCAGCAGCGTGACAGGGCAGGAGGCCACTGAAGCTTTCTTT
CDR3aa: CASSVTGQEATEAFF

d_gene: TRBD1
v_gene: TRBV13
abundance: once
j_gene: TRBJ1-6
CDR3nt: TGTGCCAGCAGCTTCGACAGGGACGATTCACCCCTCCACTTT
CDR3aa: CASSFDRDDSPLHF

d_gene: TRBD1
v_gene: TRBV5-4
abundance: -
j_gene: TRBJ2-5
CDR3nt: TGTGCCAGCAGTCGGGACAGGGGAGCGGGGAAATCTAGGGAAAGAGAGACCCAGTACTTC
CDR3aa: CASSRDRGAGKSRERETQYF

d_gene: -
v_gene: TRBV28
abundance: -
j_gene: TRBJ2-7
CDR3nt: TGTGCCAGCAGTAGCCTGGACGAGCAGTACTTC
CDR3aa: CASSSLDEQYF

d_gene: -
v_gene: TRBV19
abundance: -
j_gene: TRBJ1-1
CDR3nt: TGTGCCAGTAGTATCGGAGTCTCGGCCACTGAAGCTTTCTTT
CDR3aa: CASSIGVSATEAFF

d_gene: TRBD1
v_gene: TRBV28
abundance: -
j_gene: TRBJ1-3
CDR3nt: TGTGCCAGCAGTTCCCCAGGGGGCGCTACCGGAAACACCATATATTTT
CDR3aa: CASSSPGGATGNTIYF

d_gene: TRBD1
v_gene: TRBV5-1
abundance: -
j_gene: TRBJ2-7
CDR3nt: TGCGCCAGCAGCTATGGACAGGGGGCGACCGAGCAGTACTTC
CDR3aa: CASSYGQGATEQYF

d_gene: TRBD1
v_gene: TRBV11-2
abundance: -
j_gene: TRBJ1-1
CDR3nt: TGTGCCAGCAGCTTGAGGTTTAGGACAGGGGGAGGGAAGGGCGCTGAAGCTTTCTTT
CDR3aa: CASSLRFRTGGGKGAEAFF

d_gene: TRBD2
v_gene: TRBV7-9
abundance: -
j_gene: TRBJ2-7
CDR3nt: TGTGCCAGCAGCAGAGGACTAGCGGGAGGGTACGAGCAGTACTTC
CDR3aa: CASSRGLAGGYEQYF

d_gene: -
v_gene: TRBV25-1
abundance: -
j_gene: TRBJ2-5
CDR3nt: TGTGCCAGCAGGAGGGGGGGCGGAAGGGAGACCCAGTACTTC
CDR3aa: CASRRGGGRETQYF

d_gene: -
v_gene: TRBV5-4
abundance: -
j_gene: TRBJ1-4
CDR3nt: TGTGCCAGCAGCTTGGCCCAGGGCGGTAATGAAAAACTGTTTTTT
CDR3aa: CASSLAQGGNEKLFF

d_gene: -
v_gene: TRBV7-9
abundance: -
j_gene: TRBJ1-6
CDR3nt: TGTGCCAGCAGCTTAGGGACAGATAATTCACCCCTCCACTTT
CDR3aa: CASSLGTDNSPLHF

d_gene: TRBD1
v_gene: TRBV6-5
abundance: -
j_gene: TRBJ1-1
CDR3nt: TGTGCCAGCAGTTACTCGATGGACAGGTGGACTGAAGCTTTCTTT
CDR3aa: CASSYSMDRWTEAFF

d_gene: TRBD1
v_gene: TRBV10-2
abundance: -
j_gene: TRBJ1-2
CDR3nt: TGCGCCAGCAGTGTCGACAGGGGCGGCTATGGCTACACCTTC
CDR3aa: CASSVDRGGYGYTF

d_gene: -
v_gene: TRBV7-8
abundance: many
j_gene: TRBJ2-2
CDR3nt: TGTGCCAGCAGCTCAATCGGGACACGGGACGGGGAGCTGTTTTTT
CDR3aa: CASSSIGTRDGELFF

d_gene: TRBD2
v_gene: TRBV6-5
abundance: -
j_gene: TRBJ2-1
CDR3nt: TGTGCCAGCAGTTCCAAAGCTAGCGGGAGTTTAGTTGAGCAGTTCTTC
CDR3aa: CASSSKASGSLVEQFF

d_gene: TRBD2
v_gene: TRBV6-5
abundance: -
j_gene: TRBJ2-4
CDR3nt: TGTGCCAGCAGCGGGACTAGCGGGAGTTCAAACATTCAGTACTTC
CDR3aa: CASSGTSGSSNIQYF

d_gene: -
v_gene: TRBV19
abundance: few
j_gene: TRBJ2-2
CDR3nt: TGTGCCAGTAGTATATGGGGGCTGGGGGCCGGGGAGCTGTTTTTT
CDR3aa: CASSIWGLGAGELFF

d_gene: -
v_gene: TRBV3-1/TRBV3-2
abundance: -
j_gene: TRBJ2-7
CDR3nt: TGTGCCAGCAGCCCGAGACACACCTACGAGCAGTACTTC
CDR3aa: CASSPRHTYEQYF

d_gene: -
v_gene: TRBV15
abundance: -
j_gene: TRBJ2-2
CDR3nt: TGTGCCACCAGCAGAGATCTGCAGCGGGCGAACACCGGGGAGCTGTTTTTT
CDR3aa: CATSRDLQRANTGELFF

d_gene: TRBD1
v_gene: TRBV4-1
abundance: -
j_gene: TRBJ2-1
CDR3nt: TGCGCCAGCAGCCTCCGGGACAGGACGCCCAGCGGCTCCTACAATGAGCAGTTCTTC
CDR3aa: CASSLRDRTPSGSYNEQFF

d_gene: TRBD1
v_gene: TRBV6-5
abundance: few
j_gene: TRBJ2-2
CDR3nt: TGTGCCAGCAGAAGACAGGGGAACACCGGGGAGCTGTTTTTT
CDR3aa: CASRRQGNTGELFF

d_gene: -
v_gene: TRBV6-5
abundance: -
j_gene: TRBJ2-7
CDR3nt: TGTGCCAGCGTTGGGGCAGGGGGGTCCTACGAGCAGTACTTC
CDR3aa: CASVGAGGSYEQYF

d_gene: -
v_gene: TRBV10-3
abundance: -
j_gene: TRBJ1-4
CDR3nt: TGTGCCATCAGTGATGAGAGGTCTAATGAAAAACTGTTTTTT
CDR3aa: CAISDERSNEKLFF

d_gene: -
v_gene: TRBV18
abundance: -
j_gene: TRBJ1-6
CDR3nt: TGTGCCAGCTCACCACCGGGTCTTCAGGGATCCTCACCCCTCCACTTT
CDR3aa: CASSPPGLQGSSPLHF

d_gene: -
v_gene: TRBV27
abundance: -
j_gene: TRBJ2-3
CDR3nt: TGTGCCAGCACATCCGTGGGGGCAATCGCAGATACGCAGTATTTT
CDR3aa: CASTSVGAIADTQYF

d_gene: TRBD1
v_gene: TRBV27
abundance: -
j_gene: TRBJ1-2
CDR3nt: TGTGCCAGCAGTTTTGTGGCAGGGGGCCGCATCCAGCCCTATGGCTACACCTTC
CDR3aa: CASSFVAGGRIQPYGYTF